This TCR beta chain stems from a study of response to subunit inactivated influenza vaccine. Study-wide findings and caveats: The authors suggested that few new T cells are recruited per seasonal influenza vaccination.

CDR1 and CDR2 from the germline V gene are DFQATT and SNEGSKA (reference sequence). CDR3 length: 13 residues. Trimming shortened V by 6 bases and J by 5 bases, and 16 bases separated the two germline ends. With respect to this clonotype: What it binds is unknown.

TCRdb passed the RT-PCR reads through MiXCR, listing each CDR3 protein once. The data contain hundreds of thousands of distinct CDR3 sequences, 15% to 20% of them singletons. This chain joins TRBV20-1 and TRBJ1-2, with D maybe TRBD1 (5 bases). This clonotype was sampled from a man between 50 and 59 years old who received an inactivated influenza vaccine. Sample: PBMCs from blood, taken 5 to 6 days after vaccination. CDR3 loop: CSAVTGDFYGYTF. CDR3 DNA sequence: TGCAGTGCGGTCACGGGGGACTTTTATGGCTACACCTTC.